Following are 22 T cell receptor beta chains from one sample sequenced in a study of T cell repertoires in cytomegalovirus infection (dated by TCRdb to between 2018 and 2021). The instrument given in TCRdb is Illumina HiSeq 1500. TCRdb applied fastp at Q25 and MiXCR to the public reads, then kept only in-frame beta chains. CDR3 protein sequences are deduplicated, and each keeps its most common genes and DNA. The sample table shows approximately 70,000 distinct CDR3 sequences, and approximately 24% are seen once. Roughly 80% of the sample belongs to the ten largest clones. These receptors have no identified antigens. The sample consisted of PBMCs, sequenced either directly or after in vitro stimulation (not recorded which). These receptors were taken from a human donor in good health (CMV status not recorded). Some clones in this sample may be carry-over from other donors' samples.

The chain has TRBV4-3 and TRBJ2-1; 10 nucleotides agree with TRBD2. This CDR3 has 18 amino acids. J gave up 6 bases and V 0 bases, and 11 bases lay outside the gene matches. Germline V lookup: CDR1 LGHNA, CDR2 YSLEER. The CDR3, as DNA: TGCGCCAGCAGCCAAGATCCCCCTTCGAGCGGGAGGGCCAATGAGCAGTTCTTC. It translates to CASSQDPPSSGRANEQFF.

This clonotype was seen a few times. V is TRBV28 and J is TRBJ2-2; no reliable D call. The V gene's germline CDR1 is MDHEN and CDR2 SYDVKM. The V end lost 6 bases, the J end lost 4 bases, and 18 bases lay between the germline ends. This CDR3 is 16 amino acids long. In nucleotides, the CDR3 is TGTGCCAGCAGCTACCAGACCGAGTGGGGCACCGGGGAGCTGTTTTTT. Its translation is CASSYQTEWGTGELFF.

V usage is TRBV7-2 and J usage is TRBJ1-5; 9 bases are shared with TRBD1. V shed 6 bases, J shed 7 bases, and the junction held 4 bases outside the gene matches. This CDR3 comprises 13 residues. The germline V gene encodes CDR1 SGHTA and CDR2 FQGNSA. The CDR3 region is CASSRDREQPQHF. Here the CDR3 DNA reads TGTGCCAGCAGTCGGGACAGGGAACAGCCCCAGCATTTT. Full variable domain (rest looked up from reference TRBV7-2 and TRBJ1-5): GAGVSQSPSNKVTEKGKDVELRCDPISGHTALYWYRQSLGQGLEFLIYFQGNSAPDKSGLPSDRFSAERTGGSVSTLTIQRTQQEDSAVYLCASSRDREQPQHFGDGTRLSIL.

This chain joins TRBV11-3 and TRBJ2-2; D is ambiguous. In germline, CDR1 is SGHNT, CDR2 YENEEA. The CDR3 extends over 13 amino acids. Trimming took 5 bases from V and 4 from J, leaving 8 bases between them. CDR3 protein: CASSPRRTGELFF. For the CDR3, the DNA is TGTGCCAGCAGCCCCCGCCGCACCGGGGAGCTGTTTTTT.

The chain recombines TRBV5-1 with TRBJ2-3; 14 bases are shared with TRBD2. The CDR3 covers 18 residues. Trimming removed 4 bases from V and 3 bases from J; junction bases left unmatched: 10. Looked up from germline, CDR1 is SGHRS and CDR2 is YFSETQ. The CDR3 region is CASSPSGLAGVRTDTQYF. The CDR3 DNA is TGCGCCAGCAGCCCCTCGGGACTAGCGGGAGTGCGGACAGATACGCAGTATTTT.

This clonotype appeared many times. V usage is TRBV7-9 and J usage is TRBJ1-1; possible D gene TRBD1, 5 bases. This CDR3 spans 13 amino acids. Trimming removed 6 bases from V and 5 bases from J, with 13 bases in between. Germline V gives CDR1 SEHNR, CDR2 FQNEAQ (reference sequence). The CDR3 bases are TGTGCCAGCAGGGAGTTGGGGGGTACTGAAGCTTTCTTT. Its protein product is CASRELGGTEAFF.

The chain couples TRBV27 to TRBJ2-2; D is unresolved. Trimming left V 3 bases short and J 0 bases short, with 8 bases between. CDR3 length: 15 residues. Germline V CDR1 and CDR2: MNHEY, SMNVEV (reference sequence). CDR3 in amino acids: CASSFGLTNTGELFF. The CDR3 nucleotides read TGTGCCAGCAGTTTCGGGCTTACGAACACCGGGGAGCTGTTTTTT.

This clonotype came up a few times. This chain joins TRBV7-2 and TRBJ2-7; TRBD2 might be the D (6 bases). Trimming pared 3 bases from V and 3 bases from J, leaving 15 bases between. CDR1 and CDR2 from the germline V gene are SGHTA and FQGNSA. The CDR3 sequence is 15 residues long. The CDR3 loop is CASSFGPLGGYEQYV. The CDR3 coding sequence is TGTGCCAGCAGCTTCGGGCCACTCGGGGGCTACGAGCAGTACGTC.

This clonotype was observed once. CDR3 in amino acids: CASRRGEERPFYNEQFF. The CDR3 DNA follows: TGTGCCAGCAGAAGAGGCGAGGAGCGGCCATTCTACAATGAGCAGTTCTTC. The chain has TRBV14 and TRBJ2-1, with TRBD2 as a possible D gene (5 bases). Germline CDR1 SGHDN, CDR2 FVKESK. This CDR3 region has 17 residues. V shed 6 bases and J shed 3 bases, with 21 bases lying between them.

V gene TRBV27 combines with J gene TRBJ1-1, with D unresolved. CDR3 length: 15 amino acids. Germline V gene data show CDR1 as MNHEY and CDR2 as SMNVEV (reference sequence). The V end lost 4 bases, the J end lost 2 bases, and 14 bases lay between the germline ends. The CDR3 here is CASSWGGITNTEAFF. CDR3 in DNA: TGTGCCAGCAGTTGGGGAGGGATTACCAACACTGAAGCTTTCTTT.

This clonotype was seen a few times. CDR3 coding DNA: TGTGCCAGCAGTGGCACGATAGGGACAGGGGTTTCCAATCAGCCCCAGCATTTT. Translating it yields CASSGTIGTGVSNQPQHF. The chain is built from TRBV6-1 and TRBJ1-5; 10 bases are shared with TRBD1. Losses at the gene ends were 4 bases for V and 3 bases for J; bases not matched to a gene: 12. This CDR3 region has 18 residues. From germline, CDR1 is MNHNS and CDR2 SASEGT.

This sequence joins TRBV7-2 and TRBJ2-5, with TRBD2 matching over 7 bases. Trimming removed 5 bases from V and 1 base from J; junction bases left unmatched: 13. There are 17 residues in the CDR3. CDR1 and CDR2 (germline): SGHTA, FQGNSA. The CDR3 spells CASSRRGRSGGQETQYF. The CDR3 region has the DNA TGTGCCAGCAGCCGAAGAGGGAGATCGGGGGGCCAAGAGACCCAGTACTTC.

The sample holds many counts of this clonotype. The V and J genes are TRBV7-8 and TRBJ1-4; D is undetermined. CDR1 and CDR2 (germline): SGHVS, FQNEAQ. Trimming removed 2 bases from V and 5 bases from J, with 9 bases in between. CDR3 length equals 14 residues. CDR3: CASSLRRRNEKLFF. For the CDR3, the DNA is TGTGCCAGCAGCTTACGGCGGCGCAATGAAAAACTGTTTTTT.

The V gene is TRBV7-3, the J gene TRBJ2-1; TRBD2 might be the D (5 bases). Trimming pared 2 bases from V and 7 bases from J, leaving 15 bases between. Germline assignment: CDR1 SGHTA and CDR2 FQGTGA. This CDR3 is 15 amino acids long. In nucleotides, the CDR3 is TGTGCCAGCAGCTTATTTCCGGGAACTCCGAATGAGCAGTTCTTC. Its translation is CASSLFPGTPNEQFF.

The chain links TRBV7-6 to TRBJ2-3; 8 nucleotides line up with TRBD2. In germline, CDR1 is SGHVS, CDR2 FNYEAQ. V trimming: 8 bases; J trimming: 0 bases; junction bases outside the gene matches: 7. This CDR3 spans 15 amino acids. The CDR3 nucleotides read TGTGCCAGCGGAACTAGCGGCCTTAGCACAGATACGCAGTATTTT. Residues: CASGTSGLSTDTQYF.

This clonotype was counted at least ten times. The V and J genes are TRBV28 and TRBJ2-1; possibly TRBD1 for D (6 bases). Trimming took off 4 bases at V and 6 bases at J, with 13 bases between the two ends. CDR3 length equals 14 residues. Germline values: CDR1 MDHEN, CDR2 SYDVKM. This CDR3 is CASSSHRDTNEQFF. The CDR3 coding sequence is TGTGCCAGCAGTTCGCACCGGGACACCAATGAGCAGTTCTTC.

The V gene is TRBV25-1, the J gene TRBJ1-6; D remains ambiguous. Trimming removed 9 bases at V and 7 bases at J, with 13 bases between. The germline CDR1 and CDR2 sequences are MGHDK and SYGVNS. The CDR3 totals 13 residues. CDR3 coding DNA: TGTGCCAGTGCTCTGAGGCAAAATTCACCCCTCCACTTT. It encodes CASALRQNSPLHF. Full variable domain (outside the CDR3, taken from reference TRBV25-1 and TRBJ1-6): EADIYQTPRYLVIGTGKKITLECSQTMGHDKMYWYQQDPGMELHLIHYSYGVNSTEKGDLSSESTVSRIRTEHFPLTLESARPSHTSQYLCASALRQNSPLHFGNGTRLTVT.

This clonotype was seen a few times. The V gene is TRBV11-2, the J gene TRBJ2-3; tentatively, D is TRBD1 or TRBD2 (5 bases each). The germline V and J ends were trimmed by 2 bases and 4 bases, with 10 bases remaining between them. Germline V gene sequence: CDR1 SGHAT, CDR2 FQNNGV. The CDR3 is 14 residues long. The CDR3: CASSLLWDADTQYF. The CDR3 DNA reads TGTGCCAGCAGCTTACTCTGGGACGCAGATACGCAGTATTTT. Together with reference TRBV11-2 and TRBJ2-3, the CDR3 gives the full variable domain: EAGVAQSPRYKIIEKRQSVAFWCNPISGHATLYWYQQILGQGPKLLIQFQNNGVVDDSQLPKDRFSAERLKGVDSTLKIQPAKLEDSAVYLCASSLLWDADTQYFGPGTRLTVL.

The chain is built from TRBV25-1 and TRBJ1-1, with a tentative D call TRBD1 (5 bases). CDR3 length equals 14 residues. Looked up from germline, CDR1 is MGHDK and CDR2 is SYGVNS. The V end lost 3 bases, the J end lost 6 bases, and 14 bases lay between the germline ends. The CDR3 DNA reads as TGTGCCAGCAGTGAGTGGGGGATCGGGCCTGAAGCTTTCTTT. It encodes CASSEWGIGPEAFF.

This clonotype was recorded at least ten times. The chain links TRBV7-2 to TRBJ2-1; perhaps TRBD2 as D (6 bases). The length of the CDR3 is 15 residues. V lost 5 bases to trimming and J lost 6 bases, with 17 bases between them. CDR1 and CDR2 from the germline V gene are SGHTA and FQGNSA. The CDR3 reads CASSQMSTAGNEQFF. DNA for the CDR3: TGTGCCAGCAGCCAAATGTCTACAGCGGGCAATGAGCAGTTCTTC.

The chain combines TRBV4-1 with TRBJ2-4, with D perhaps TRBD2 (6 bases). Germline assignment: CDR1 MGHRA and CDR2 YSYEKL. The CDR3 runs 16 residues. Trimming removed 3 bases at V and 0 bases at J, with 12 bases between. CDR3 amino acids: CASSQVAGLAKNIQYF. In nucleotides, the CDR3 is TGCGCCAGCAGCCAGGTTGCGGGACTAGCCAAAAACATTCAGTACTTC.

This sequence joins TRBV9 and TRBJ2-1; possible D gene TRBD1, 5 bases. Trimming shortened V by 1 base and J by 0 bases, and 14 bases separated the two germline ends. Germline-derived CDR1 and CDR2 are SGDLS and YYNGEE. The CDR3 has 17 residues. CDR3 residues: CASSVLDTSNSYNEQFF. DNA of the CDR3: TGTGCCAGCAGCGTACTGGACACCTCCAACTCCTACAATGAGCAGTTCTTC. Based on the CDR3 plus reference TRBV9 and TRBJ2-1, the full variable domain is DSGVTQTPKHLITATGQRVTLRCSPRSGDLSVYWYQQSLDQGLQFLIQYYNGEERAKGNILERFSAQQFPDLHSELNLSSLELGDSALYFCASSVLDTSNSYNEQFFGPGTRLTVL.